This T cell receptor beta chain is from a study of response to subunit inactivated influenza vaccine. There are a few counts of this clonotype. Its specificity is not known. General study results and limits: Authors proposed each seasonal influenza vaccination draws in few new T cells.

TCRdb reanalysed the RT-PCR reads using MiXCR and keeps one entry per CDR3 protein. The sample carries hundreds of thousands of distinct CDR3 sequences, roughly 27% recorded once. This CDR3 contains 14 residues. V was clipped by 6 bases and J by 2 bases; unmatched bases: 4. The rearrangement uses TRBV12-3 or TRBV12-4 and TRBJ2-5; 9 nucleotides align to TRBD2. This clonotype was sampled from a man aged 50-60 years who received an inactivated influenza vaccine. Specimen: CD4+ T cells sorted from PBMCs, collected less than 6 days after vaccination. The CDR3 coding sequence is TGTGCCAGCAGGAGCGGGGGGTCACAAGAGACCCAGTACTTC. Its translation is CASRSGGSQETQYF.